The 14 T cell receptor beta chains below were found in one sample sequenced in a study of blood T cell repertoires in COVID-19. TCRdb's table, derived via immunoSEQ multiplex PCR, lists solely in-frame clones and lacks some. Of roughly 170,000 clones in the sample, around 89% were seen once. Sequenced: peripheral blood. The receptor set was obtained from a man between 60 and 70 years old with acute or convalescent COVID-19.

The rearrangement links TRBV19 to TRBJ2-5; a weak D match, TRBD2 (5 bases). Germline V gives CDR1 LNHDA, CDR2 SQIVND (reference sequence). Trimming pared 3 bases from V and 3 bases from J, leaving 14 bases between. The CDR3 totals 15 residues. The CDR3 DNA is TGTGCCAGTAGTATTGGAACGCGGGCCGAAGAGACCCAGTACTTC. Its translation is CASSIGTRAEETQYF. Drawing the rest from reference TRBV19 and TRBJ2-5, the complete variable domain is DGGITQSPKYLFRKEGQNVTLSCEQNLNHDAMYWYRQDPGQGLRLIYYSQIVNDFQKGDIAEGYSVSREKKESFPLTVTSAQKNPTAFYLCASSIGTRAEETQYFGPGTRLLVL.

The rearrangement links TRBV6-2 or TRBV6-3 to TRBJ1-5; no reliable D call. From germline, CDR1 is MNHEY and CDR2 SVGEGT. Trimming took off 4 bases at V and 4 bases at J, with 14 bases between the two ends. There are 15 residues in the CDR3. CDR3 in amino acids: CASSSTSGGNQPQHF. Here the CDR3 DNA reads TGTGCCAGCAGTTCCACGTCGGGTGGGAATCAGCCCCAGCATTTT.

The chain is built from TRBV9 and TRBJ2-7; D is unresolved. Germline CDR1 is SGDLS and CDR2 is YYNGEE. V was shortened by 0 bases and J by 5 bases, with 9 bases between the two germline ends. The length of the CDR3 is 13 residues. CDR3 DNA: TGTGCCAGCAGCGTAGACCTACTCGACGAGCAGTACTTC. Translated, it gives CASSVDLLDEQYF.

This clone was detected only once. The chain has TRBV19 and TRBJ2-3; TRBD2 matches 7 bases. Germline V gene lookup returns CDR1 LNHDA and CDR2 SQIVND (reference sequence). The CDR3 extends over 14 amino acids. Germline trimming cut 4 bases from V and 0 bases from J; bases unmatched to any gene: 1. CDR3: CASSTSGSTDTQYF. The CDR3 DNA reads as TGTGCCAGTAGTACTAGCGGAAGCACAGATACGCAGTATTTT.

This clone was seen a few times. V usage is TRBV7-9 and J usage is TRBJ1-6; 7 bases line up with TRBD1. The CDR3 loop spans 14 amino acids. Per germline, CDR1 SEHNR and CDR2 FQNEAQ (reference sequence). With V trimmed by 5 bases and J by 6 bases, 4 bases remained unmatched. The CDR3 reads CASSRDSPNSPLHF. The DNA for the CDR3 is TGTGCCAGCAGCCGGGACAGCCCTAATTCACCCCTCCACTTT.

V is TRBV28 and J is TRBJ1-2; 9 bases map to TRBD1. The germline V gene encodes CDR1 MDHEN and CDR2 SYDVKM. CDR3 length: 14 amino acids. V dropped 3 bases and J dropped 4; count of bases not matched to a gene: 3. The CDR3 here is CASSLSTGGYGYTF. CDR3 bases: TGTGCCAGCAGTTTGTCGACAGGGGGCTATGGCTACACCTTC.

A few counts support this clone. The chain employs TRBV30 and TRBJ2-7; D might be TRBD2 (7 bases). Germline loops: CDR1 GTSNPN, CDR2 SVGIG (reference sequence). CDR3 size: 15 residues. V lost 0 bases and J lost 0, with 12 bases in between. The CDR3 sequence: CAWSVGGAGSYEQYF. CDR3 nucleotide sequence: TGTGCCTGGAGTGTAGGGGGGGCCGGCTCCTACGAGCAGTACTTC.

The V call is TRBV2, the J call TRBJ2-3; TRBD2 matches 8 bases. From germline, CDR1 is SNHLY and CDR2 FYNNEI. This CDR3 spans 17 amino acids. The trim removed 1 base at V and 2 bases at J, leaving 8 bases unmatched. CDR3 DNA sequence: TGTGCCAGCAGTGAAGAGGCGAGCGGGGGACCCACAGATACGCAGTATTTT. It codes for CASSEEASGGPTDTQYF.

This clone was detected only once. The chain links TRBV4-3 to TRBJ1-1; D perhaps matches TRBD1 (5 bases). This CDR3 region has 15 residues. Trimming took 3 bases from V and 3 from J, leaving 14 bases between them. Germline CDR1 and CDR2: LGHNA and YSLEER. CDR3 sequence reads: CASSHPGTGDTEAFF. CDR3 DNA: TGCGCCAGCAGCCACCCCGGCACGGGGGACACTGAAGCTTTCTTT.

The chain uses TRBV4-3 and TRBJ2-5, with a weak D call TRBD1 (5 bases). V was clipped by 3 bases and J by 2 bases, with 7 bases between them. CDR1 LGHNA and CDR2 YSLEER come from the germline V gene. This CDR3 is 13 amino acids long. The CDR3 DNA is TGCGCCAGCAGCCAGGACACGCAAGAGACCCAGTACTTC. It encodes CASSQDTQETQYF.

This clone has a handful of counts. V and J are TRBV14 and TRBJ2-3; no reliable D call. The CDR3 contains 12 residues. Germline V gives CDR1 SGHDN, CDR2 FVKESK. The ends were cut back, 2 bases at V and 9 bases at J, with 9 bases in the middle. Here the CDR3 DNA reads TGTGCCAGCAGCCAATCCTACGGGACGCAGTATTTT. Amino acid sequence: CASSQSYGTQYF. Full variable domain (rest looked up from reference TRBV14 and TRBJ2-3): EAGVTQFPSHSVIEKGQTVTLRCDPISGHDNLYWYRRVMGKEIKFLLHFVKESKQDESGMPNNRFLAERTGGTYSTLKVQPAELEDSGVYFCASSQSYGTQYFGPGTRLTVL.

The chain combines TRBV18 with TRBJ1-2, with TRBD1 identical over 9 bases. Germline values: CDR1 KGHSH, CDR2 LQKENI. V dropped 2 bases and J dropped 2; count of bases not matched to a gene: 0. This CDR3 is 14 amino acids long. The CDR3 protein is CASSPGTGNYGYTF. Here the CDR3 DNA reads TGTGCCAGCTCACCAGGGACAGGGAACTATGGCTACACCTTC.

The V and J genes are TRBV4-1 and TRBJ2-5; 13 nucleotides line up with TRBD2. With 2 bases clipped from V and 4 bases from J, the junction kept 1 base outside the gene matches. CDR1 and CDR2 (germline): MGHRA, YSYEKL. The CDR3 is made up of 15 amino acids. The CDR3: CASSQRLAGGETQYF. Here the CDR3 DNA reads TGCGCCAGCAGCCAAAGACTAGCGGGAGGAGAGACCCAGTACTTC.

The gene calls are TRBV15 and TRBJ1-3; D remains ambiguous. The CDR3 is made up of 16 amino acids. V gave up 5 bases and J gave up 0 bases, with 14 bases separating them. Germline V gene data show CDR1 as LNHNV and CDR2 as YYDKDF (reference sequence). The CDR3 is CATSLGDRSSGNTIYF. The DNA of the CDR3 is TGTGCCACCAGCCTGGGAGACCGAAGCTCTGGAAACACCATATATTTT.